This TCR beta chain was observed in a study of response to subunit inactivated influenza vaccine listed by TCRdb under 2018. Regarding the study in general: The study used deep quantitative T cell receptor repertoire profiling to track responses to a trivalent subunit inactivated influenza vaccine. Study-level results and caveats: According to the authors, only a limited number of new T cells may be recruited by each seasonal influenza vaccination.

To prepare the library, RT-PCR was applied. For sequencing, an Illumina HiSeq 2500 was employed. The raw public data were reprocessed by TCRdb itself: fastp quality trimming at Q25, MiXCR clonotype calling, in-frame beta chains only. Identical CDR3 protein sequences are pooled into one entry, listed with their most common genes and DNA. This sample has about 800,000 distinct CDR3 sequences in its table, and 21% of those were observed once. 10% to 13% of the sample belongs to the ten largest clones. CDR3 length: 14 amino acids, cysteine to phenylalanine. The CDR3 DNA has 42 bases and is translated from base 1. Trimming at the junction amounts to 4 bases on V and 4 bases on J, and the germline ends lie 11 bases apart. CDR1 and CDR2 are drawn from the germline V gene: KGHDR, SFDVKD. Comments on this clonotype: This clone's antigen is unknown. One base away there is no much larger clone; base qualities are not given.

The TCR was taken from a man aged 50-60 years who received an inactivated influenza vaccine. Donor details come from another sample of the same person, matched by shared clones. The rearrangement combines TRBV24-1 with TRBJ2-3; no D segment can be confidently identified. This material consisted of PBMCs from blood, taken roughly 5 days after vaccination. The CDR3 loop reads CATSDALSSDTQYF. In nucleotides, the sequence is TGTGCCACCAGTGACGCCCTTAGCTCAGATACGCAGTATTTT.